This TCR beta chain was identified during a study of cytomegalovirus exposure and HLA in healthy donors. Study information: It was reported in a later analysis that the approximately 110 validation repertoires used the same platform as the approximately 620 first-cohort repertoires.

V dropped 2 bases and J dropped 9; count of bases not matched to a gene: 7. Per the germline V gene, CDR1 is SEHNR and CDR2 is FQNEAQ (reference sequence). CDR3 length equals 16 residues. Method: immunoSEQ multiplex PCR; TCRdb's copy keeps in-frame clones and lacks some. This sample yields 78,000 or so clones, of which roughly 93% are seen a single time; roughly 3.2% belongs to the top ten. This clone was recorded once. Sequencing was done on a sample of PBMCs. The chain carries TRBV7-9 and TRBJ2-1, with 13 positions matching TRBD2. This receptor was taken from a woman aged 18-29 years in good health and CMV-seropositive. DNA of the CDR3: TGTGCCAGCAGCTTACGGACTAGCGGGAGAAATAGTGAGCAGTTCTTC. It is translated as CASSLRTSGRNSEQFF.